The rows below give T cell receptor beta chains drawn from one sample of a study of regulatory dendritic cells for organ transplantation. Profiling relied on immunoSEQ multiplex PCR, and the TCRdb table lists in-frame clones only, not all of them. The table shows fewer than 25,000 clones, with 70% to 90% occurring only once. Their specific antigens are unknown. The source material was naive CD4+ T cells from blood cultured with regulatory dendritic cells. The receptors stem from a human donor in good health. The CDR3 runs from the conserved cysteine through the conserved F or W. The D gene is left open where the match is weak. Where a row states a size, it is once, few, many or the class of an expanded clone; other rows omit it.

size	V	D	J	CDR3	DNA
-	TRBV6-5	TRBD2	TRBJ2-3	CASSYTSGGANTQYF	TGTGCCAGCAGTTACACTAGCGGGGGGGCAAATACGCAGTATTTT
-	TRBV28	TRBD1	TRBJ1-1	CASSAGTGPTEAFF	TGTGCCAGCAGTGCCGGGACAGGGCCCACTGAAGCTTTCTTT
-	TRBV6-5	-	TRBJ1-2	CASGRGYYGYTF	TGTGCCAGCGGGCGAGGTTACTATGGCTACACCTTC
-	TRBV2	-	TRBJ2-7	CASSRLAYEQYF	TGTGCCAGCAGCCGGCTCGCTTACGAGCAGTACTTC
-	TRBV11-2	-	TRBJ2-7	CASSLGGEYYEQYF	TGTGCCAGCAGCTTAGGAGGGGAGTACTACGAGCAGTACTTC
-	TRBV4-1	-	TRBJ2-7	CASSQGHGPSYEQYF	TGCGCCAGCAGCCAGGGACATGGGCCCTCCTACGAGCAGTACTTC
-	TRBV27	TRBD1	TRBJ1-1	CASRAGGVATEAFF	TGTGCCAGCAGGGCAGGGGGGGTAGCCACTGAAGCTTTCTTT
-	TRBV18	TRBD2	TRBJ2-3	CASSPSLAGADTQYF	TGTGCCAGCTCACCGAGCCTAGCGGGAGCAGATACGCAGTATTTT
-	TRBV2	TRBD1	TRBJ2-2	CASRGRDRGKNTGELFF	TGTGCCAGCAGAGGCCGGGACAGGGGGAAGAATACCGGGGAGCTGTTTTTT
-	TRBV4-2	TRBD2	TRBJ2-1	CASSQDFSGGPYNEQFF	TGTGCCAGCAGCCAAGATTTCAGCGGGGGGCCCTACAATGAGCAGTTCTTC
-	TRBV7-2	TRBD2	TRBJ2-5	CASSLGLAGGQETQYF	TGTGCCAGCAGCTTAGGTTTGGCGGGGGGCCAAGAGACCCAGTACTTC
-	TRBV4-3	-	TRBJ2-5	CASSQESLIGQSTKTQYF	TGCGCCAGCAGCCAAGAAAGCTTGATTGGACAGTCCACCAAGACCCAGTACTTC
-	TRBV7-9	-	TRBJ2-7	CASSSGGAGEQYF	TGTGCCAGCAGCTCCGGCGGAGCTGGAGAGCAGTACTTC
-	TRBV11-3	-	TRBJ2-5	CASSLVGRQETQYF	TGTGCCAGCAGCTTAGTCGGCAGGCAAGAGACCCAGTACTTC
-	TRBV2	-	TRBJ2-7	CASSEVGSQHEQYF	TGTGCCAGCAGTGAAGTTGGCAGTCAACACGAGCAGTACTTC
-	TRBV28	TRBD1	TRBJ1-3	CASSRPGQGWDTIYF	TGTGCCAGCAGCCGCCCCGGACAGGGGTGGGACACCATATATTTT
-	TRBV11-2	TRBD1	TRBJ2-2	CASSFLRGLNGELFF	TGTGCCAGCAGCTTCCTCAGGGGGCTCAACGGGGAGCTGTTTTTT
-	TRBV29-1	TRBD1	TRBJ2-5	CSALTGGTETQYF	TGCAGCGCTCTAACAGGGGGCACAGAGACCCAGTACTTC
once	TRBV14	-	TRBJ2-7	CASSRYGSHEQYF	TGTGCCAGCAGCCGGTATGGTTCCCACGAGCAGTACTTC
-	TRBV7-3	-	TRBJ2-6	CASSLWQGSSGANVLTF	TGTGCCAGCAGCTTATGGCAGGGAAGCTCTGGGGCCAACGTCCTGACTTTC
-	TRBV7-2	-	TRBJ1-3	CASSLEPGNTIYF	TGTGCCAGCAGCTTAGAGCCGGGAAACACCATATATTTT
-	TRBV6-5	-	TRBJ2-7	CASSYSPGWAYEQYF	TGTGCCAGCAGTTACTCGCCAGGGTGGGCCTACGAGCAGTACTTC
-	TRBV5-1	-	TRBJ2-5	CASSFGGFGETQYF	TGCGCCAGCAGCTTTGGCGGTTTTGGGGAGACCCAGTACTTC
-	TRBV7-2	-	TRBJ2-2	CASSLIGNLNTGELFF	TGTGCCAGCAGCTTAATCGGGAACCTGAACACCGGGGAGCTGTTTTTT
-	TRBV18	TRBD1	TRBJ1-4	CASSPMGQGGEKLFF	TGTGCCAGCTCACCAATGGGACAGGGTGGTGAAAAACTGTTTTTT
-	TRBV18	-	TRBJ2-3	CASSYSLGGTDTQYF	TGTGCCAGCTCATATTCTCTGGGCGGAACAGATACGCAGTATTTT